This is a list of T cell receptor beta chains from one sample in a study of control samples from healthy donors and cancer patients. Data came from immunoSEQ multiplex PCR; TCRdb stores just in-frame clones and leaves some out. The data hold about 180,000 clones, with around 87% observed a single time. The specimen sequenced was blood. These receptors came from a woman aged 50 to 65 in good health. CDR3s include the opening cysteine and the closing phenylalanine or tryptophan. The order of the fields is J gene, clone size, V gene, D gene, CDR3 DNA, CDR3 protein. A D gene is named only where the DNA matches it firmly. Size tells how often a clone was seen (once, few, many) or the class of an expanded clone, and some rows leave it out.

j_call: TRBJ2-2
clone_size: few
v_call: TRBV6-5
d_call: -
cdr3_nt: TGTGCCAGCAGTTACTCGCGGGACACCGGGGAGCTGTTTTTT
cdr3_aa: CASSYSRDTGELFF

j_call: TRBJ2-1
clone_size: -
v_call: TRBV11-2
d_call: TRBD2
cdr3_nt: TGTGCCAGCAGCTCCCACCCAAATCTAGCGGACCCTTACAATGAGCAGTTCTTC
cdr3_aa: CASSSHPNLADPYNEQFF

j_call: TRBJ1-2
clone_size: -
v_call: TRBV7-2
d_call: TRBD1
cdr3_nt: TGTGCCAGCAGCTACCGGGACAGTCGTGGCTACACCTTC
cdr3_aa: CASSYRDSRGYTF

j_call: TRBJ2-3
clone_size: -
v_call: TRBV10-3
d_call: -
cdr3_nt: TGTGCCATCAGTGCGGAGGGAACAGATACGCAGTATTTT
cdr3_aa: CAISAEGTDTQYF

j_call: TRBJ2-7
clone_size: -
v_call: TRBV9
d_call: -
cdr3_nt: TGTGCCAGCAGCGTAGAGGGGTACGAGCAGTACTTC
cdr3_aa: CASSVEGYEQYF

j_call: TRBJ2-1
clone_size: -
v_call: TRBV5-6
d_call: -
cdr3_nt: TGTGCCAGCAGCGCCCGGGCCCGGTTAAGAAGTGAGCAGTTCTTC
cdr3_aa: CASSARARLRSEQFF

j_call: TRBJ2-7
clone_size: -
v_call: TRBV28
d_call: -
cdr3_nt: TGTGCCAGCAGTTTTGGACTTGCCCCTTCCGAGCAGTACTTC
cdr3_aa: CASSFGLAPSEQYF

j_call: TRBJ2-3
clone_size: -
v_call: TRBV7-8
d_call: -
cdr3_nt: TGTGCCAGCAGCCAACTTCCCCTTGGTGTAGATACGCAGTATTTT
cdr3_aa: CASSQLPLGVDTQYF

j_call: TRBJ2-3
clone_size: -
v_call: TRBV19
d_call: TRBD2
cdr3_nt: TGTGCCAGTAGTGCCACTAGCGGGGGGGCCATGGCAGATACGCAGTATTTT
cdr3_aa: CASSATSGGAMADTQYF

j_call: TRBJ1-1
clone_size: -
v_call: TRBV10-3
d_call: -
cdr3_nt: TGTGCCATCAGTAAGGACACTCCCTCGGTGGGCACTGAAGCTTTCTTT
cdr3_aa: CAISKDTPSVGTEAFF

j_call: TRBJ2-7
clone_size: -
v_call: TRBV6-5
d_call: TRBD2
cdr3_nt: TGTGCCAGCAGTTACCCAGGACTAGCGGGATTGGGTGAGCAGTACTTC
cdr3_aa: CASSYPGLAGLGEQYF

j_call: TRBJ2-7
clone_size: -
v_call: TRBV6-5
d_call: -
cdr3_nt: TGTGCCAGCAGCCCCGGGGTTTACGAGCAGTACTTC
cdr3_aa: CASSPGVYEQYF

j_call: TRBJ2-2
clone_size: -
v_call: TRBV7-2
d_call: -
cdr3_nt: TGTGCCATCCGCGTCCTAGCGTACACCACCGGGGAGCTGTTTTTT
cdr3_aa: CAIRVLAYTTGELFF

j_call: TRBJ1-2
clone_size: -
v_call: TRBV15
d_call: -
cdr3_nt: TGTGCCACCAGCAGTCGCTTTACGGGTGTATATGGCTACACCTTC
cdr3_aa: CATSSRFTGVYGYTF

j_call: TRBJ2-7
clone_size: -
v_call: TRBV18
d_call: -
cdr3_nt: TGTGCCAGCTCACTTGGGACGGGGCTGTGGGAGCAGTACTTC
cdr3_aa: CASSLGTGLWEQYF

j_call: TRBJ2-5
clone_size: -
v_call: TRBV6-2/TRBV6-3
d_call: -
cdr3_nt: TGTGCCAGCAGTTATCGGCTCTCCGTCGGGACATACCAAGAGACCCAGTACTTC
cdr3_aa: CASSYRLSVGTYQETQYF

j_call: TRBJ2-7
clone_size: few
v_call: TRBV5-5
d_call: TRBD1
cdr3_nt: TGTGCCAGCAGCTCCGGGACAGCATTCTACGAGCAGTACTTC
cdr3_aa: CASSSGTAFYEQYF

j_call: TRBJ2-1
clone_size: once
v_call: TRBV19
d_call: -
cdr3_nt: TGTGCCAGTAGTATAGCCCCCAGGGACGGGTTTTACAATGAGCAGTTCTTC
cdr3_aa: CASSIAPRDGFYNEQFF

j_call: TRBJ2-1
clone_size: -
v_call: TRBV7-2
d_call: -
cdr3_nt: TGTGCCAGCAGGGTTGGGGACTGGACCTACAATGAGCAGTTCTTC
cdr3_aa: CASRVGDWTYNEQFF

j_call: TRBJ2-7
clone_size: once
v_call: TRBV5-5
d_call: -
cdr3_nt: TGTGCCAGCAGAATGATAGCAGGATCCTACGAGCAGTACTTC
cdr3_aa: CASRMIAGSYEQYF

j_call: TRBJ1-1
clone_size: -
v_call: TRBV20-1
d_call: -
cdr3_nt: TGCAGTGCTGGCAATGGGCCTGAAGCTTTCTTT
cdr3_aa: CSAGNGPEAFF

j_call: TRBJ1-2
clone_size: -
v_call: TRBV7-2
d_call: -
cdr3_nt: TGTGCCAGCAGCCCCGGTTACGGCTACACCTTC
cdr3_aa: CASSPGYGYTF

j_call: TRBJ2-5
clone_size: -
v_call: TRBV6-5
d_call: -
cdr3_nt: TGTGCCAGCAGTTACTCTGCTGGGACCCAGTACTTC
cdr3_aa: CASSYSAGTQYF

j_call: TRBJ1-6
clone_size: once
v_call: TRBV10-3
d_call: -
cdr3_nt: TGTGCCATCAGCGAGACAGGAGACGGGGGTAATTCACCCCTCCACTTT
cdr3_aa: CAISETGDGGNSPLHF

j_call: TRBJ2-3
clone_size: -
v_call: TRBV13
d_call: -
cdr3_nt: TGTGCCAGCAGCCCCCTATCCGTTGATACGCAGTATTTT
cdr3_aa: CASSPLSVDTQYF

j_call: TRBJ2-5
clone_size: -
v_call: TRBV13
d_call: TRBD2
cdr3_nt: TGTGCCAGCAGCTCGTCGGCTGGGACTATCCAAGAGACCCAGTACTTC
cdr3_aa: CASSSSAGTIQETQYF